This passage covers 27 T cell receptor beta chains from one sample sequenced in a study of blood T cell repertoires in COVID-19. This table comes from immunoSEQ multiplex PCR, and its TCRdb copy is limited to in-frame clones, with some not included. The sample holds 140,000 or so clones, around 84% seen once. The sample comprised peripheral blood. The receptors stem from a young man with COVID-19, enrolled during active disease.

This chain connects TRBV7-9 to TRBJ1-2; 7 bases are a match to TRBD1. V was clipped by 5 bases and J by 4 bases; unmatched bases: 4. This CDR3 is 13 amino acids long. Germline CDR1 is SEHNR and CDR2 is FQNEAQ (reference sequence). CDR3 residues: CASSQGTAYGYTF. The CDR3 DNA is TGTGCCAGCAGCCAGGGGACAGCCTATGGCTACACCTTC.

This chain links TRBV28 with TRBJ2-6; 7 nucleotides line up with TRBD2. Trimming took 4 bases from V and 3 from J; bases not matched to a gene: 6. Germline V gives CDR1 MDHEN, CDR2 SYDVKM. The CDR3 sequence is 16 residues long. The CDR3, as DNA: TGTGCCAGCAGTTCAGTGGCGGGAGTTGGGGCCAACGTCCTGACTTTC. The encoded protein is CASSSVAGVGANVLTF.

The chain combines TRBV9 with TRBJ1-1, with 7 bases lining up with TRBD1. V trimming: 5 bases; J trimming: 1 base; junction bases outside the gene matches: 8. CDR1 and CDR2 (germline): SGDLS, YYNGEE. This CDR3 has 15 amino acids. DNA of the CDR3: TGTGCCAGCAGTTCAGGGGGTTTCAGGAACACTGAAGCTTTCTTT. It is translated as CASSSGGFRNTEAFF. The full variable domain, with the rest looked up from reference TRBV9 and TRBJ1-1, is DSGVTQTPKHLITATGQRVTLRCSPRSGDLSVYWYQQSLDQGLQFLIQYYNGEERAKGNILERFSAQQFPDLHSELNLSSLELGDSALYFCASSSGGFRNTEAFFGQGTRLTVV.

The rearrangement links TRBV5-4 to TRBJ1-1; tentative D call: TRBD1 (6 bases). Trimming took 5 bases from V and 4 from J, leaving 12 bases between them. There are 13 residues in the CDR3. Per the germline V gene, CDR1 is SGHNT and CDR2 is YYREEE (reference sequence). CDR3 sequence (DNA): TGTGCCAGCAGATCCGGACAGTTCACTGAAGCTTTCTTT. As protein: CASRSGQFTEAFF.

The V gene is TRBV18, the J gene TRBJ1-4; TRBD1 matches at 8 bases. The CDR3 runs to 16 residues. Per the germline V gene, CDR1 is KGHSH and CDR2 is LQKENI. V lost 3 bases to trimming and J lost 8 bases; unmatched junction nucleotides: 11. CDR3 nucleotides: TGTGCCAGCTCACCTCTGACAGGGGATCGGCTAGAAAAACTGTTTTTT. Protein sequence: CASSPLTGDRLEKLFF. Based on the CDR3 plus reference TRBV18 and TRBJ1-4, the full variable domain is NAGVMQNPRHLVRRRGQEARLRCSPMKGHSHVYWYRQLPEEGLKFMVYLQKENIIDESGMPKERFSAEFPKEGPSILRIQQVVRGDSAAYFCASSPLTGDRLEKLFFGSGTQLSVL.

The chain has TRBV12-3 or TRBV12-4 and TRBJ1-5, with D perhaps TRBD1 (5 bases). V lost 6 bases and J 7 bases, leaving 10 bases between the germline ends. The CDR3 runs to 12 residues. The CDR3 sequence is CASSLDNQPQHF. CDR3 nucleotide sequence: TGTGCCAGCAGCCTGGACAACCAGCCCCAGCATTTT.

In nucleotides, the CDR3 is TGTGCCAGCTCACCTTCTGGACAGGGGAATGGCTACACCTTC. This codes for CASSPSGQGNGYTF. The V call is TRBV18, the J call TRBJ1-2; TRBD1 matches at 9 bases. Germline V gene lookup returns CDR1 KGHSH and CDR2 LQKENI. The length of the CDR3 is 14 residues. After removal of 3 bases from V and 6 bases from J, the junction contained 5 bases not matched to a gene.

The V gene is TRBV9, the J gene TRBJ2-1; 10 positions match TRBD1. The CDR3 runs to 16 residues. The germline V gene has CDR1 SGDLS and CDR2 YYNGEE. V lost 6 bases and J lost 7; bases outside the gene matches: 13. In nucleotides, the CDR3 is TGTGCCAGCACCCCCCCCGGACAGGGGGTTAGGAATGAGCAGTTCTTC. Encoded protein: CASTPPGQGVRNEQFF.

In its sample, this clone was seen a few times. The CDR3 bases are TGTGCCAGTAACTCTATAGCGCGTTCTGGCAATGAGCAGTTCTTC. Its translation: CASNSIARSGNEQFF. The V call is TRBV19, the J call TRBJ2-1; a weak D match, TRBD2 (5 bases). V gave up 7 bases and J gave up 6 bases, with 19 bases separating them. CDR1 is LNHDA, CDR2 SQIVND, per germline (reference sequence). This CDR3 has 15 amino acids.

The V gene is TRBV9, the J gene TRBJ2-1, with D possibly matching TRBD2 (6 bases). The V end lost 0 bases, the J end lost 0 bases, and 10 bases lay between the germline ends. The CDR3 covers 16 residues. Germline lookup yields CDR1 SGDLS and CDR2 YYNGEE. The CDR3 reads CASSVGAGSSYNEQFF. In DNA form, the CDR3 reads TGTGCCAGCAGCGTAGGGGCGGGAAGCTCCTACAATGAGCAGTTCTTC.

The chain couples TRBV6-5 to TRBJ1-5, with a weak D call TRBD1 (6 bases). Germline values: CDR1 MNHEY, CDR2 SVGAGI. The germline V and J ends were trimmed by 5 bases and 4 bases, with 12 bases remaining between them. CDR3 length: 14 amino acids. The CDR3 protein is CASSHPGENQPQHF. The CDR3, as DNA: TGTGCCAGCAGTCACCCAGGGGAAAATCAGCCCCAGCATTTT.

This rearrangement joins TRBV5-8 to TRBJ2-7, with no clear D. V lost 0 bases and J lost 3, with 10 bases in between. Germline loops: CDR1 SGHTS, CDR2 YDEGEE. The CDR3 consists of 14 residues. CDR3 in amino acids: CASSLGDIDYEQYF. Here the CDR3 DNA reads TGTGCCAGCAGCTTGGGCGACATTGACTACGAGCAGTACTTC.

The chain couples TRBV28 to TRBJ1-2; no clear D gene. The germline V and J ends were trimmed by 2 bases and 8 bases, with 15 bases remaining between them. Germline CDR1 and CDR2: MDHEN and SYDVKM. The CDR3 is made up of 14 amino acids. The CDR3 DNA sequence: TGTGCCAGCAGTTTAGGACTTTCTATGCGGGGCTACACCTTC. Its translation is CASSLGLSMRGYTF.

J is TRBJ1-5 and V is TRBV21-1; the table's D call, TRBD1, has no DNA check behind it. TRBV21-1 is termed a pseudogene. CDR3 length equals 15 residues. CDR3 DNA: TGTGCCAGCAGCAAACCTTTGGGGGCGGGTCAGCCCCAGCATTTT. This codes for CASSKPLGAGQPQHF.

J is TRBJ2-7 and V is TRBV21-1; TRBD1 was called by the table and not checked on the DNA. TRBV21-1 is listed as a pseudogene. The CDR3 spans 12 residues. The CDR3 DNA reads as TGTGCCAGCAGGGACAGGCGCTACGAGCAGTACTTC. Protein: CASRDRRYEQYF.

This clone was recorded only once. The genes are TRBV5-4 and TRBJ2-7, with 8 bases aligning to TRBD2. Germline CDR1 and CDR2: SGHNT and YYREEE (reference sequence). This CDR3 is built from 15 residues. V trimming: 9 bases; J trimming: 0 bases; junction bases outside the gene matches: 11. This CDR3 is CATQPGGRSSYEQYF. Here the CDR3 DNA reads TGTGCCACCCAACCGGGGGGGCGGAGCTCCTACGAGCAGTACTTC.

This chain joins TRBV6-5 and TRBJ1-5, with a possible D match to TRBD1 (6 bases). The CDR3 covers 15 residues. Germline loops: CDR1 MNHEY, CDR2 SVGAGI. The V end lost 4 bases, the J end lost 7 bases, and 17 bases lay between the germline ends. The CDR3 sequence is CASSSHQGNKQPQHF. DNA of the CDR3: TGTGCCAGCAGTTCTCATCAGGGGAATAAACAGCCCCAGCATTTT.

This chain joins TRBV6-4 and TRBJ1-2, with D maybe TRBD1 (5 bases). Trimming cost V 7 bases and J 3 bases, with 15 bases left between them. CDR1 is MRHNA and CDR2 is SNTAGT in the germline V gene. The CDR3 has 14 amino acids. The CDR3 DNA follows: TGTGCCAGCACCAAGGAGGAGGGGCACTATGGCTACACCTTC. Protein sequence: CASTKEEGHYGYTF.

The CDR3 DNA reads as TGTGCCAGCAGTCGGACTAGCGGGAACAATGAGCAGTTCTTC. Translation gives CASSRTSGNNEQFF. V is TRBV2 and J is TRBJ2-1; TRBD2 matches 12 bases. Germline V lookup: CDR1 SNHLY, CDR2 FYNNEI. This CDR3 spans 14 amino acids. Germline trimming cut 5 bases from V and 5 bases from J; bases unmatched to any gene: 1.

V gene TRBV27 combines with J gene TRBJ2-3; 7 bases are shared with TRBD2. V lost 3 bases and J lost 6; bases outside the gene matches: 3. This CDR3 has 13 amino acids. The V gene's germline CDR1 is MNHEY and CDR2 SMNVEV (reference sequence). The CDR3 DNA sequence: TGTGCCAGCAGTTTCCGGGAGGCGGATACGCAGTATTTT. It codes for CASSFREADTQYF.

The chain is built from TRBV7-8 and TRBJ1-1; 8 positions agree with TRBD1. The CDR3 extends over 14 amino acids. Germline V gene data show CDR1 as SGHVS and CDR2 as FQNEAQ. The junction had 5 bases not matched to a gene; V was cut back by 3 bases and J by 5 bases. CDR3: CASSFRGRGTEAFF. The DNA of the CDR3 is TGTGCCAGCAGCTTCAGGGGGCGCGGGACTGAAGCTTTCTTT.

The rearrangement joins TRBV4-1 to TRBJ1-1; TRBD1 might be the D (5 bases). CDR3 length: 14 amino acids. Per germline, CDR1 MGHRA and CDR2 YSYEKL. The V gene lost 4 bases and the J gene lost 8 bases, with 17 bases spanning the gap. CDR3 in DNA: TGCGCCAGCAGCCTCACCGGGCGGGGGGTAGAAGCTTTCTTT. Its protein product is CASSLTGRGVEAFF.

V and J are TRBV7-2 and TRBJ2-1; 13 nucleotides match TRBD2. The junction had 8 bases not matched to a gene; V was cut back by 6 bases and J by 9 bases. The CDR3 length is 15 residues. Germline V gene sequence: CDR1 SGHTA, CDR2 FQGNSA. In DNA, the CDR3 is TGTGCCAGCAGTTCTACTAGCGGGAGGGTAGGTGAGCAGTTCTTC. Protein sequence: CASSSTSGRVGEQFF.

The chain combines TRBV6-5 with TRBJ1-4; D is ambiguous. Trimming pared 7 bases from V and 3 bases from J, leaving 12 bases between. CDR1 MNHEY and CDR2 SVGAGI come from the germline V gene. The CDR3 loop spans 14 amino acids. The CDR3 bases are TGTGCCAGCATGCGGCGGCGGGCTAATGAAAAACTGTTTTTT. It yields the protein CASMRRRANEKLFF.

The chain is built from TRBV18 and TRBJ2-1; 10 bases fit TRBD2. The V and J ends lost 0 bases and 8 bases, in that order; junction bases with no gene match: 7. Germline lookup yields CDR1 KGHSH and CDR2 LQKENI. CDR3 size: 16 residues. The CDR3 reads CASSPPSGRVVDEQFF. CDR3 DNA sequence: TGTGCCAGCTCACCACCGAGCGGGAGGGTCGTCGATGAGCAGTTCTTC. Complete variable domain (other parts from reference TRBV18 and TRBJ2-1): NAGVMQNPRHLVRRRGQEARLRCSPMKGHSHVYWYRQLPEEGLKFMVYLQKENIIDESGMPKERFSAEFPKEGPSILRIQQVVRGDSAAYFCASSPPSGRVVDEQFFGPGTRLTVL.

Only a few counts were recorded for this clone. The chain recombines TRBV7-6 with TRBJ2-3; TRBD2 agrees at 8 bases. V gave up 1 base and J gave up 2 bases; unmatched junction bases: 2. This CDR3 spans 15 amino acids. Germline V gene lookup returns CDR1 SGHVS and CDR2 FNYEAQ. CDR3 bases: TGTGCCAGCAGCTTAGGGCGGGAGGCCACAGATACGCAGTATTTT. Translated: CASSLGREATDTQYF.

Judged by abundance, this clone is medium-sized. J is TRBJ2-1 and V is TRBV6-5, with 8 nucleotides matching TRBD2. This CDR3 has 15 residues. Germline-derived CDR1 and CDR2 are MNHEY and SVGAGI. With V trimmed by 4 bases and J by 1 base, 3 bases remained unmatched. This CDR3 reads CASSSLAVSYNEQFF. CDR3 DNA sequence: TGTGCCAGCAGTTCACTAGCGGTTTCCTACAATGAGCAGTTCTTC.